Given below is one T cell receptor (beta chain) in context. The antigen is unknown. Samples came from healthy bone marrow donors. Amplification used 60 Vbeta primers and 13 Jbeta primers. TCRdb's table, derived via immunoSEQ multiplex PCR, lists solely in-frame clones and lacks some. Of under 200,000 clones in the sample, approximately 81% were seen once. This record comes from a study of cytomegalovirus exposure and HLA in healthy donors. Study findings and constraints: As a later analysis revealed, most CMV-associated TCR beta chains appeared HLA-restricted. The number of N-insertions in an Asian-associated ancestry cluster was reportedly below the 666-donor mean in a later analysis. Several V segments, TRBV6-2 and TRBV6-3 among them, could not be told apart and were dropped.

Germline CDR1 and CDR2: MNHEY and SVGAGI. V lost 10 bases to trimming and J lost 3 bases, with 16 bases between them. There are 14 residues in the CDR3. The material sequenced was PBMCs. This sequence joins TRBV6-5 and TRBJ1-5; weak D call: TRBD1 (5 bases). The TCR was taken from a woman between 45 and 65 years old in good health and CMV-seronegative. In nucleotides, the CDR3 is TGTGCCACCAGGCTGGGAGGGGTCAATCAGCCCCAGCATTTT. Its protein is CATRLGGVNQPQHF.